This paragraph covers one TCR beta chain sequence. Its matching antigen is unknown. These data originate in a study of T cell repertoires and leukemia-associated antigens. TCRdb reanalysed the 5' RACE reads using MiXCR and keeps one entry per CDR3 protein. The sample lists about 12,000 distinct CDR3 sequences, roughly 41% seen once, with 30% to 40% in the top ten. CDR3 length: 12 amino acids. V lost 8 bases, J lost 5 bases, and 13 bases lay in between. The germline CDR1 and CDR2 sequences are DFQATT and SNEGSKA (reference sequence). The V and J genes are TRBV20-1 and TRBJ1-5; D ambiguous. This sequence originates from a female donor in good health. Material: CD3+ T cells sorted from blood and cultured. CDR3 coding DNA: TGCAGTCCCGACACCACTGATCAGCCCCAGCATTTT. The encoded protein is CSPDTTDQPQHF.